The T cell receptor beta chain described here comes from a study of cytomegalovirus exposure and HLA in healthy donors (dated by TCRdb to 2016 to 2017). A note on the overall study: An earlier analysis of more than 550 of the donors reported around 280 Gb of sequence data and 100 million to 120 million unique TCR beta sequences obtained from roughly 170 million T cells. Around 320 gigabases of sequencing data and approximately 85 million unique TCR sequences were included in an early release covering roughly 600 HLA-typed donors. Of the approximately 400 genotyped donors, roughly 85% fell in the genetic ancestry cluster associated with self-reported Caucasian donors. The study aimed to test whether cataloging public T cell receptors could reveal signatures of past pathogen exposure. Using immunosequencing, the study profiled T cell repertoires from around 680 subjects and related those repertoires to cytomegalovirus serostatus. A separate validation cohort of roughly 110 different subjects was used in addition to the 666-subject first cohort. To predict cytomegalovirus infection status, the study brought together high-throughput TCR immunosequencing, statistical association of individual TCRs with disease status, and machine learning. In a later analysis, previously published TCR beta repertoires from 666 donors were re-analyzed and high-resolution HLA genotyping was added so that TCR occurrence patterns could be studied. In the later analysis, no new phenotypic data were used to find candidate immune exposures; instead, reliance was placed on TCR beta sequences and their occurrence across donors. An earlier analysis of 587 of the donors used high-throughput TCR beta sequencing to judge whether each TCR beta V gene segment behaved as functional or pseudogenic. Donor age, sex, ethnicity and CMV serostatus were compiled together with the repertoire data. A later genetic analysis took genome-wide SNP genotypes for about three fifths of the 666 donors and used that subset as a discovery cohort. Every discovery cohort repertoire had been produced on one sequencing platform. HLA typing covered class I and class II loci at four-digit resolution. Typing coverage varied by locus: roughly 629-640 donors for A, B, C, DRB1 and DQB1; around 560 for DQA1; approximately 610 for DPA1; around 490 for DPB1. Because of strong linkage in the cohort, five DR-DQ haplotypes were treated as single units for association and clustering. Among several hundred genotyped donors of the cohort, an average of approximately 220,000 unique TCR beta nucleotide sequences was sequenced per donor, of which roughly 18% were non-productive. On the study overall, not on this receptor specifically: Broadly in line with IMGT annotations, most TCR beta V segments showed up in productive rearrangements about 87% or about 30% of the time in an earlier analysis of several hundred of the donors. V-gene and J-gene trimming of TCR beta chains was associated with a missense DCLRE1C variant in a later genetic analysis, and the association was replicated in an independent cohort. Some IMGT-functional V segments, including TRBV6-2 and TRBV6-3, could not be distinguished by the 87-base-pair reads and were therefore excluded. Linkage disequilibrium might explain the correlated functional status among segregating V segments, but an unknown experimental factor could not be excluded. When HLA alleles, especially DR and DQ, strongly co-occurred, TCR associations were difficult to assign to individual alleles. Sequencing depth was assumed to be roughly uniform across donors in the presence/absence analyses, though that assumption may not hold. The earlier analysis of fewer than 750 of the donors excluded about 16 rarely observed V segments, including chromosome 9 orphons, because counts were too low. In this cohort, only TCR beta chains were sequenced, and detectable features were limited by the absence of alpha or paired-chain data. A later analysis reported that several top co-occurrence clusters appeared linked to parvovirus B19, influenza, CMV and Epstein-Barr virus. A group of highly shared sequence variants was considered likely to be a technical artifact of the sequencing pipeline. A further reported finding was that TCR beta sequences accurately predicted the HLA-A and HLA-B alleles for most subjects in the first cohort. In vitro tests confirmed that a few of the cytomegalovirus-associated TCR beta chains recognize cytomegalovirus antigens. The study listed 150 to 200 TCR beta chains as associated with cytomegalovirus. The authors suggested that the approach could potentially be extended to other disease states and immunological phenotypes. In a later analysis, the rate of TCR association differed among HLA loci, with DRB1 alleles having the most associated TCRs and HLA-C alleles having the fewest. In a later analysis, HLA-associated TCR beta chains showed more clonal expansion and lower generation probabilities than non-associated chains that were equally common. At a false discovery rate of 0.05, a later analysis linked 16,951 TCR beta sequences to specific HLA alleles. In a later analysis, most CMV-associated TCR beta chains were found to appear HLA-restricted, with HLA associations seemingly driven largely by CMV exposure. Cytomegalovirus status was reported to be diagnosed by the classifier with high specificity and sensitivity in both the original and validation cohorts. Because HLA typing was missing for some donors at each locus, association tests included only the typed subset. Immune exposure information for the cohort was limited to CMV serostatus. Across donors, most TCR sequences were observed very rarely, whereas some public TCRs were present in many individuals. According to a later genetic analysis, donors in an Asian-associated ancestry cluster had fewer N-insertions in productive TCRs than the roughly 700-donor mean.

The cohort comprised 710 or so healthy bone marrow donors. At the time of sampling, every cohort member was nominally healthy, though immune exposures that went unrecorded were likely present. The donor tested CMV seronegative, placing the donor among the 352 seronegative members of the cohort. Every donor gave a peripheral blood sample, and the peripheral blood mononuclear cells from that sample were used for TCR beta sequencing. Genomic DNA was extracted from the blood cell samples with the Qiagen DNeasy Blood Extraction Kit. Library generation was performed with the immunoSEQ multiplex PCR assay. For the multiplex PCR, a mixture combining 60 forward primers for TCR Vbeta segments and 13 reverse primers for TCR Jbeta segments was used. The CDR3 region of rearranged TCR beta genes was amplified from genomic DNA by a multiplex PCR assay. Amplified TCR beta libraries were sequenced as 87-base-pair reads on the Illumina HiSeq System. As for how the authors treated the data: A later analysis counted approximately 84 million unique TCR beta chains across the 666 repertoires, and around 12 million of these chains were shared by at least two donors. A nearest-neighbor algorithm error-corrected the raw reads and collapsed the reads into unique sequences, merging closely related sequences to remove PCR and sequencing errors. CDR3 sequences were aligned to IMGT reference sequences to assign V, D and J gene segments. Each retained sequence needed at least a six-nucleotide match to both a V gene segment and a J gene segment. Rearrangements were classified as productive when the CDR3 lacked stop codons and remained in frame with V and J, and all other rearrangements were classified as non-productive. CDR3 was defined according to IMGT convention as the region running from the second conserved V-encoded cysteine to the conserved J-encoded phenylalanine. In an earlier analysis of just under 600 of the donors, sequences lacking an unambiguous match to a single V gene segment were excluded. In an earlier analysis of around 600 of the donors, V segments were called functional above 56.7% productive rearrangements and were called segregating when the between-donor standard deviation exceeded 5%. To diagnose cytomegalovirus status from the catalog of TCR beta chain sequences, a statistical classification framework was built. A later analysis assigned V and J genes by comparing TCR nucleotide sequences with IMGT/GENE-DB human TR gene sequences. A later analysis assigned CDR3 sequences and most-parsimonious VDJ recombination scenarios with the TCRdist pipeline. In a later analysis, each TCR beta chain was defined by its CDR3 amino acid sequence together with its V-gene family, and reads without a unique V-gene family were excluded. As a way to deal with suspected cross-contamination and a sequencing artifact, a later analysis dropped 592 nucleotide sequences that were highly shared and had low generation probability. For each public chain, a later analysis derived a clonal expansion index from normalized ranks of inferred template counts within each repertoire. A later analysis computed generation probabilities with a VDJ recombination model fitted to out-of-frame rearrangements, and checked the results against IGoR. Hypergeometric tests were used in a later analysis to score TCR-TCR, TCR-HLA and TCR-CMV co-occurrence, with a repertoire-size bias correction applied to the TCR pairs. In a later analysis, false discovery rates were estimated by permuting HLA or CMV assignments 20 times. In a later analysis, co-occurring TCRs were grouped with DBSCAN, and TCRdist sequence similarity was added when clustering was performed within HLA-allele-positive subsets. Repertoires with fewer than 30,000 or more than 120,000 public chains were left out of co-occurrence clustering, as were about five repertoires with anomalous nucleotide sharing. As stored in TCRdb, this immuneACCESS dataset retains in-frame rearrangements with V and J assigned. A fraction of the clones does not appear; measured against another copy, unresolved V genes explain less than half of the discrepancy, and the remainder lacks a known reason. V and J calls and clone size are given by that table; D and trimming were obtained from the DNA. For this sample there are 200,000 or so clones; approximately 84% appear just once. About 0.26% of the sample is held by the ten biggest clonotypes.

Comment on this clone: The target of this receptor is not known. The junction and the germline gene differ at one end; a read error may be behind it.

The germline V gene (reference sequence) provides CDR1 SEHNR and CDR2 FQNEAQ. The CDR3 holds 16 amino acids from the cysteine to the phenylalanine. Only the CDR3 region is kept as DNA, spanning 48 bases read in frame from base 1. Sequenced input: PBMCs. The rearrangement joined TRBV7-9 to TRBJ2-7; a tentative D call is TRBD2 (6 bases match). This receptor was obtained from a boy aged 5 to 17 in good health and CMV-seronegative. The CDR3 here reads CSSSLIGAGTPYEQYF. The nucleotides read TGTTCCAGCAGCTTAATAGGGGCGGGGACGCCCTACGAGCAGTACTTC.